This T cell receptor beta chain was found in a study of shared clonotypes between healthy human individuals. The method was immunoSEQ multiplex PCR; TCRdb's version includes in-frame clones alone and lacks a portion of them. The repertoire holds about 2.3 million clones, with around 93% as singletons. Those who donated were healthy HIV-negative adults, with no recent acute infections or vaccinations reported. Adult Caucasians living in Nashville, Tennessee made up all of the donors. CD4+ cells were split into CD45RA+ naive and CD45RA-negative memory subsets. Only one count was recorded for this clone. Germline V gene data show CDR1 as MDHEN and CDR2 as SYDVKM. The junction had 21 bases not matched to a gene; V was cut back by 6 bases and J by 5 bases. The CDR3 covers 19 residues.

The specimen was naive CD4+ T cells from PBMCs. Indicated subset: CD45RA+ positively selected. The sequence derives from a man between 18 and 29 years old in good health. Some clones in this sample may be carry-over from other donors' samples. The gene calls are TRBV28 and TRBJ1-5; 8 bases are shared with TRBD1. This chain's CDR3 is CASRQNRGDRMKADQPQHF. DNA of the CDR3: TGTGCCAGCAGGCAAAACAGGGGGGATCGTATGAAGGCCGATCAGCCCCAGCATTTT.